This is a list of T cell receptor beta chains from one sample in a study of T cells in Graves' hyperthyroidism and ophthalmopathy. One entry per CDR3 protein, called by TCRdb with MiXCR from the multiplex PCR reads. Among under 400,000 distinct CDR3 sequences, over 15% were seen once, and the ten largest hold roughly a sixth. The sample consisted of blood. The receptors shown here come from a woman between 35 and 50 years old with Graves' ophthalmopathy. Each CDR3 is given with its conserved first and last residue. The order of the fields is D gene, V gene, clone size, J gene, CDR3 protein, CDR3 DNA. A D gene is named only where the DNA matches it firmly. Expanded clones get a size class; other rows say once, few or many, or leave the size out.

>NA|TRBV29-1|NA|TRBJ1-5
CSIHLGGNQPQHF
TGCAGCATCCACCTGGGAGGCAATCAGCCCCAGCATTTT
>TRBD1|TRBV15|NA|TRBJ1-2
CATGTGGNYGYTF
TGTGCCACCGGGACAGGGGGCAACTATGGCTACACCTTC
>TRBD1|TRBV6-1|many|TRBJ2-7
CASSAGTGLYF
TGTGCCAGCAGTGCCGGGACAGGGTTATACTTC
>NA|TRBV7-2|many|TRBJ2-7
CASSPVGAPYEQYF
TGTGCCAGCTCCCCGGTAGGGGCCCCCTACGAGCAGTACTTC
>NA|TRBV12-3/TRBV12-4|NA|TRBJ1-2
CASSLGWDGYTF
TGTGCCAGCAGTCTGGGTTGGGACGGCTACACCTTC
>NA|TRBV6-5|many|TRBJ2-5
CASSYVTGGEETQYF
TGTGCCAGCAGTTACGTTACCGGGGGCGAAGAGACCCAGTACTTC
>NA|TRBV2|NA|TRBJ1-5
CASGGASDQPQHF
TGTGCCAGCGGGGGAGCGTCTGATCAGCCCCAGCATTTT
>TRBD1|TRBV28|many|TRBJ1-5
CASSGDRVGNQPQHF
TGTGCCAGCAGTGGGGACAGGGTCGGCAATCAGCCCCAGCATTTT
>TRBD2|TRBV12-3/TRBV12-4|many|TRBJ2-2
CASSLGPSGRRNGELFF
TGTGCCAGCAGTTTAGGTCCTAGCGGGAGACGTAACGGGGAGCTGTTTTTT
>NA|TRBV27|NA|TRBJ1-6
CASSLSSGTSSYNSPLHF
TGTGCCAGCAGTTTATCTTCGGGCACGAGCTCCTATAATTCACCCCTCCACTTT
>NA|TRBV4-1|few|TRBJ2-2
CASSQPTSSPGELFF
TGCGCCAGCAGCCAACCGACTAGTAGTCCCGGGGAGCTGTTTTTT
>TRBD2|TRBV28|many|TRBJ2-7
CASITSGGYEQYF
TGTGCCTCCATAACTAGCGGGGGTTACGAGCAGTACTTC
>NA|TRBV5-8|few|TRBJ2-7
CASSLVSRNSYEQYF
TGTGCCAGCAGCTTGGTCAGCCGCAACTCCTACGAGCAGTACTTC
>NA|TRBV6-2/TRBV6-3|NA|TRBJ2-6
CASDYSGANVLTF
TGTGCCAGTGATTACTCTGGGGCCAACGTCCTGACTTTC
>NA|TRBV20-1|many|TRBJ2-4
CSARTLTIHRNELAKNIQYF
TGCAGTGCCCGGACGCTTACCATACACCGGAACGAGTTAGCCAAAAACATTCAGTACTTC
>TRBD2|TRBV6-5|many|TRBJ2-7
CALERREADEQYF
TGTGCCCTTGAACGGCGGGAGGCGGACGAGCAGTACTTC
>NA|TRBV27|many|TRBJ1-2
CASSPKPNTNGYTF
TGTGCCAGCTCCCCAAAACCGAACACCAATGGCTACACCTTC
>NA|TRBV27|many|TRBJ1-6
CASREWNSPLHF
TGTGCCAGCAGGGAGTGGAATTCACCCCTCCACTTT
>NA|TRBV10-3|many|TRBJ1-1
CAITVRGQNTEAFF
TGTGCCATCACCGTACGAGGACAGAACACTGAAGCTTTCTTT
>TRBD1|TRBV28|many|TRBJ2-5
CASYQQGIKTQYF
TGTGCCAGCTACCAACAGGGGATAAAGACCCAGTACTTC
>NA|TRBV6-1|many|TRBJ1-2
CASSDFSPNGYTF
TGTGCCAGCAGTGACTTTAGCCCCAATGGCTACACCTTC
>NA|TRBV7-2|many|TRBJ2-5
CASSPYPREQETQYF
TGTGCCAGCAGCCCCTACCCCAGGGAACAAGAGACCCAGTACTTC
>TRBD2|TRBV20-1|many|TRBJ2-5
CSARELASGSETQYF
TGCAGTGCTAGAGAACTGGCTAGCGGGAGTGAGACCCAGTACTTC
>NA|TRBV10-3|many|TRBJ1-3
CAISEIQSRSGNTIYF
TGTGCCATCAGTGAAATACAGAGCCGCTCTGGAAACACCATATATTTT
>NA|TRBV6-1|NA|TRBJ1-1
CASSGPRLSQATEAFF
TGTGCCAGCAGTGGACCACGACTTTCCCAAGCAACTGAAGCTTTCTTT
>TRBD2|TRBV6-5|many|TRBJ2-7
CASIRLAGERTYEQYF
TGTGCCAGCATAAGACTAGCGGGAGAGCGGACCTACGAGCAGTACTTC
>TRBD1|TRBV28|many|TRBJ2-5
CASSFYTGGRETQYF
TGTGCCAGCAGTTTTTACACAGGGGGGAGGGAGACCCAGTACTTC
>NA|TRBV13|many|TRBJ2-5
CASSLYLEWTQYF
TGTGCCAGCAGCTTATACCTCGAGTGGACCCAGTACTTC
>NA|TRBV7-2|many|TRBJ2-5
CASSISAETQYF
TGTGCCAGCAGCATCTCGGCCGAGACCCAGTACTTC
>NA|TRBV2|many|TRBJ2-7
CASAGARAYEQCF
TGTGCCAGCGCAGGAGCGCGCGCCTACGAGCAGTGCTTC
>TRBD1|TRBV12-3/TRBV12-4|many|TRBJ1-5
CASTSVRDRNSNQPQHF
TGTGCCAGCACCTCCGTAAGGGACAGGAATAGCAATCAGCCCCAGCATTTT
>NA|TRBV7-8|many|TRBJ1-1
CASSLNPGRMNTEAFF
TGTGCCAGCAGCTTAAATCCAGGACGTATGAACACTGAAGCTTTCTTT
>TRBD1|TRBV19|many|TRBJ1-5
CASSPRPGQHQPQHF
TGTGCCAGTAGTCCCCGACCGGGACAGCACCAGCCCCAGCATTTT
>NA|TRBV2|NA|TRBJ1-1
CASSAMRNTEAFF
TGTGCCAGCAGTGCTATGAGGAACACTGAAGCTTTCTTT
>TRBD1|TRBV27|many|TRBJ2-7
CASSPRGKDRYYEQYF
TGTGCCAGCAGCCCCCGCGGCAAGGACAGGTACTACGAGCAGTACTTC
>TRBD1|TRBV6-1|NA|TRBJ1-1
CASSHGQDAPEAFF
TGTGCCAGCAGCCACGGACAGGACGCCCCTGAAGCTTTCTTT
>NA|TRBV12-3/TRBV12-4|NA|TRBJ2-7
CASRGSPGYEQYF
TGTGCCAGCAGGGGGTCTCCTGGCTACGAGCAGTACTTC
>NA|TRBV6-1|many|TRBJ1-3
CATVRSSGNTIYF
TGTGCCACCGTAAGGAGCTCTGGAAACACCATATATTTT
>NA|TRBV12-3/TRBV12-4|NA|TRBJ1-5
CASSEQGYSNQPQHF
TGTGCCAGCAGTGAACAGGGTTATAGCAATCAGCCCCAGCATTTT
>TRBD1|TRBV12-3/TRBV12-4|many|TRBJ1-6
CASRTGVGVGGLHF
TGTGCCAGCAGAACAGGGGTAGGAGTCGGTGGCCTCCACTTT
>TRBD2|TRBV7-8|NA|TRBJ2-7
CASSPLGGTSYEQYF
TGTGCCAGCAGCCCTCTGGGGGGGACCTCCTACGAGCAGTACTTC
>NA|TRBV28|many|TRBJ2-7
CASSSRWWGHPYEQYF
TGTGCCAGCAGTTCCCGGTGGTGGGGACACCCTTACGAGCAGTACTTC
>NA|TRBV29-1|many|TRBJ1-2
CSVEEGGARGYTF
TGCAGCGTTGAAGAAGGGGGGGCTAGGGGCTACACCTTC
>NA|TRBV29-1|many|TRBJ2-7
CSVEVDSYEQYF
TGCAGCGTTGAGGTAGACTCCTACGAGCAGTACTTC
>TRBD1|TRBV20-1|NA|TRBJ1-1
CSANPGQGGTEAFF
TGCAGTGCTAATCCGGGACAGGGAGGAACTGAAGCTTTCTTT
>NA|TRBV4-3|many|TRBJ2-6
CASSQDQSSAGANVLTF
TGCGCCAGCAGCCAAGATCAGAGTAGTGCAGGGGCCAACGTCCTGACTTTC
>TRBD1|TRBV6-1|NA|TRBJ2-7
CASRRSGRQGPYEQYF
TGTGCCAGCAGGCGTTCGGGGAGACAGGGTCCTTACGAGCAGTACTTC
>NA|TRBV11-2|NA|TRBJ2-5
CASSGRARETQYF
TGTGCCAGCAGCGGACGAGCAAGGGAGACCCAGTACTTC
>NA|TRBV11-1|NA|TRBJ1-1
CASQLPTGTIPLNTEAFF
TGTGCCAGCCAACTACCAACAGGGACCATACCCCTGAACACTGAAGCTTTCTTT
>NA|TRBV6-2/TRBV6-3|many|TRBJ2-7
CASSDGTTPTYEQYF
TGTGCCAGCAGTGACGGGACGACGCCCACCTACGAGCAGTACTTC
>NA|TRBV12-3/TRBV12-4|many|TRBJ1-1
CASNRPGGDTEAFF
TGTGCCAGCAACAGGCCGGGAGGTGACACTGAAGCTTTCTTT
>TRBD2|TRBV6-2/TRBV6-3|many|TRBJ2-5
CASSYYTSGSETQYF
TGTGCCAGCAGTTACTATACTAGCGGGAGTGAGACCCAGTACTTC
>NA|TRBV15|NA|TRBJ2-2
CATSRGQDTGELFF
TGTGCCACCAGCAGAGGACAGGACACCGGGGAGCTGTTTTTT